Presented here are 20 T cell receptor beta chains from one specimen sequenced in a study of neoadjuvant anti-PD-1 for oral cavity cancer (TCRdb year 2021). Library preparation employed the immunoSEQ multiplex PCR assay. Imported from immuneACCESS, the table was reduced by TCRdb to in-frame sequences with V and J called. These copies leave out some clones; in studies compared against another copy, an unresolved V gene accounts for under half, and the cause of the remainder is not known. This sample lists around 12,000 clones; roughly 60% were detected once. In total, the top ten clones hold 2% of the sample. What the time point label conveys for this sample: before neoadjuvant nivolumab. The specimen comprised PBMCs, sampled before nivolumab (anti-PD-1) treatment. These TCRs come from a person aged 35 to 85 with oral cavity squamous cell carcinoma.

This clone was observed a few times. The chain links TRBV5-5 to TRBJ2-3; the D call may be TRBD1 or TRBD2 (5 bases each). CDR1 and CDR2 (germline): SGHKS, YYEKEE (reference sequence). Trimming removed 2 bases at V and 5 bases at J, with 15 bases between. CDR3 length: 15 residues. In DNA form, the CDR3 reads TGTGCCAGCAGCTTTAGTCCCGGGACGGAAGATACGCAGTATTTT. Its protein is CASSFSPGTEDTQYF. The whole variable domain, filled in from reference TRBV5-5 and TRBJ2-3, reads DAGVTQSPTHLIKTRGQQVTLRCSPISGHKSVSWYQQVLGQGPQFIFQYYEKEERGRGNFPDRFSARQFPNYSSELNVNALLLGDSALYLCASSFSPGTEDTQYFGPGTRLTVL.

The chain combines TRBV11-2 with TRBJ1-2; D possibly corresponds to TRBD1 (5 bases). Germline lookup yields CDR1 SGHAT and CDR2 FQNNGV. This CDR3 comprises 15 residues. Trimming took 0 bases from V and 4 from J, leaving 12 bases between them. CDR3 amino acids: CASSLDMAGFYGYTF. CDR3 in DNA: TGTGCCAGCAGCTTAGATATGGCAGGGTTCTATGGCTACACCTTC.

This clone appeared a single time. The CDR3 sequence: CASSSPPPGQGYQPQHF. The CDR3 nucleotides are TGTGCCAGCAGCTCCCCTCCTCCGGGACAGGGGTATCAGCCCCAGCATTTT. This rearrangement joins TRBV13 to TRBJ1-5, with 10 bases fitting TRBD1. The germline V gene has CDR1 PRHDT and CDR2 FYEKMQ (reference sequence). The V and J ends lost 4 bases and 5 bases, in that order; junction bases with no gene match: 11. The length of the CDR3 is 17 residues.

The genes are TRBV29-1 and TRBJ2-6; the D gene is possibly TRBD1 (6 bases). Trimming removed 4 bases from V and 0 bases from J, with 7 bases in between. This CDR3 has 14 amino acids. Germline CDR1 SQVTM, CDR2 ANQGSEA. This chain's CDR3 is CSVADSSGANVLTF. CDR3 nucleotide sequence: TGCAGCGTTGCGGACAGCTCTGGGGCCAACGTCCTGACTTTC.

This chain uses TRBV2 with TRBJ2-7; D possibly corresponds to TRBD2 (5 bases). Germline assignment: CDR1 SNHLY and CDR2 FYNNEI. Trimming took off 6 bases at V and 3 bases at J, with 9 bases between the two ends. The CDR3 consists of 12 residues. CDR3 in DNA: TGTGCCAGCAGCCTTACTAGCTACGAGCAGTACTTC. Its protein product is CASSLTSYEQYF. The full variable domain, its missing parts supplied by reference TRBV2 and TRBJ2-7, is EPEVTQTPSHQVTQMGQEVILRCVPISNHLYFYWYRQILGQKVEFLVSFYNNEISEKSEIFDDQFSVERPDGSNFTLKIRSTKLEDSAMYFCASSLTSYEQYFGPGTRLTVT.

The chain carries TRBV6-5 and TRBJ2-7; the D is unclear. V was pared by 6 bases and J by 6 bases, with 9 bases between. The CDR3 has 11 residues. Germline V gene sequence: CDR1 MNHEY, CDR2 SVGAGI. The CDR3 DNA reads TGTGCCAGCAGCCGAGGTAGCGAGCAGTACTTC. Its protein is CASSRGSEQYF.

The genes are TRBV28 and TRBJ2-2; 12 nucleotides agree with TRBD2. The CDR3 is 17 amino acids. Germline assignment: CDR1 MDHEN and CDR2 SYDVKM. The J segment lost 5 bases and the V segment lost 8 bases, leaving 12 bases of the junction unmatched. CDR3 region: CASLGLAGMVGTGELFF. CDR3 sequence (DNA): TGTGCCAGCCTCGGACTAGCGGGAATGGTGGGGACCGGGGAGCTGTTTTTT.

This clone was counted only a few times. The chain has TRBV14 and TRBJ1-6; D not resolved. Per germline, CDR1 SGHDN and CDR2 FVKESK. CDR3 length equals 14 residues. Between the trimmed V and J ends, which lost 4 bases and 8 bases, there was a span of 12 bases. In DNA, the CDR3 is TGTGCCAGCAGCCCAGCAAAGGGCCATTCACCCCTCCACTTT. Protein sequence: CASSPAKGHSPLHF.

The genes are TRBV10-2 and TRBJ2-1, with 10 positions matching TRBD2. CDR1 and CDR2 from the germline V gene are WSHSY and SAAADI. The CDR3 contains 14 residues. J lost 5 bases, V lost 8 bases, and 6 bases had no gene match. This CDR3 reads CASARLAGNNEQFF. CDR3 DNA: TGCGCCAGCGCTCGACTAGCGGGTAACAATGAGCAGTTCTTC.

This clone has more than one count but fewer than ten. The V call is TRBV4-1, the J call TRBJ2-3; D call uncertain. Germline values: CDR1 MGHRA, CDR2 YSYEKL. This CDR3 has 12 amino acids. V gave up 1 base and J gave up 8 bases, with 7 bases separating them. CDR3 in DNA: TGCGCCAGCAGCCAAGCAACTGGTACGCAGTATTTT. Its translation is CASSQATGTQYF.

The sample holds a few counts of this clone. The chain combines TRBV2 with TRBJ2-5; 7 bases are shared with TRBD2. This CDR3 comprises 16 residues. The V gene end was trimmed by 3 bases and the J gene end by 3 bases; junction bases not matched to a gene: 10. Germline V gene lookup returns CDR1 SNHLY and CDR2 FYNNEI. CDR3 protein: CASSEELGGGKETQYF. In DNA form, the CDR3 reads TGTGCCAGCAGTGAGGAGCTGGGCGGGGGAAAAGAGACCCAGTACTTC.

The V call is TRBV2, the J call TRBJ2-1; a possible D gene is TRBD1 (5 bases). Germline assignment: CDR1 SNHLY and CDR2 FYNNEI. The CDR3 length is 15 residues. The V end was cut by 3 bases, the J end by 9 bases, with 18 bases between. The CDR3 sequence is CASSDGRTMGSEQFF. CDR3 DNA: TGTGCCAGCAGTGATGGCAGGACAATGGGCTCTGAGCAGTTCTTC.

CDR3: CASSIYEQYF. The CDR3 bases are TGTGCCAGCAGTATCTACGAGCAGTACTTC. J is TRBJ2-7 and V is TRBV6-1; D is undetermined. The CDR3 consists of 10 residues. V lost 5 bases, J lost 3 bases, and 2 bases lay in between. In germline, CDR1 is MNHNS, CDR2 SASEGT.

The chain couples TRBV18 to TRBJ2-1, with D possibly TRBD2 on 5 matching bases. The CDR3 loop spans 14 amino acids. Trimming took 0 bases from V and 6 from J, leaving 9 bases between them. Germline loops: CDR1 KGHSH, CDR2 LQKENI. The CDR3 region has the DNA TGTGCCAGCTCACCACCGGGCGGGCTCAATGAGCAGTTCTTC. This sequence encodes CASSPPGGLNEQFF.

The chain recombines TRBV18 with TRBJ2-1, with 7 bases aligning to TRBD2. J lost 7 bases, V lost 5 bases, and 5 bases had no gene match. The CDR3 runs to 13 residues. Per germline, CDR1 KGHSH and CDR2 LQKENI. CDR3 sequence (DNA): TGTGCCAGCTCAGAGGCAGCGGGAAATGAGCAGTTCTTC. This translates into CASSEAAGNEQFF.

The chain employs TRBV5-6 and TRBJ1-2; D gene uncertain. The CDR3 has 16 residues. V was pared by 1 base and J by 0 bases, with 13 bases between. Per the germline V gene, CDR1 is SGHDT and CDR2 is YYEEEE. CDR3 sequence reads: CASSLKVRPANYGYTF. In DNA, the CDR3 is TGTGCCAGCAGCTTGAAAGTCAGGCCAGCTAACTATGGCTACACCTTC.

The rearrangement uses TRBV2 and TRBJ1-2; 11 bases are a match to TRBD1. The CDR3 is made up of 16 amino acids. The V gene end was trimmed by 4 bases and the J gene end by 3 bases; junction bases not matched to a gene: 7. Germline V gene data show CDR1 as SNHLY and CDR2 as FYNNEI. CDR3 sequence: CASSALRTGGDYGYTF. The CDR3 region has the DNA TGTGCCAGCAGTGCCCTACGGACAGGGGGCGACTATGGCTACACCTTC.

Written as DNA, the CDR3 is TGTGCCAGCAGCTTTGTCGTAGGGAACGGGTACACTGAAGCTTTCTTT. The encoded protein is CASSFVVGNGYTEAFF. The chain couples TRBV5-4 to TRBJ1-1; no clear D. The CDR3 sequence is 16 residues long. Germline-derived CDR1 and CDR2 are SGHNT and YYREEE (reference sequence). V was shortened by 2 bases and J by 3 bases, with 17 bases between the two germline ends. The full variable domain, in which reference TRBV5-4 and TRBJ1-1 provide the parts outside the CDR3, is ETGVTQSPTHLIKTRGQQVTLRCSSQSGHNTVSWYQQALGQGPQFIFQYYREEENGRGNFPPRFSGLQFPNYSSELNVNALELDDSALYLCASSFVVGNGYTEAFFGQGTRLTVV.

With respect to this clone: The junction departs from the called germline gene at one end, perhaps through a read error. CDR3 amino acids: CRGSNQPQHF. The CDR3 nucleotides read TGTAGGGGTAGCAATCAGCCCCAGCATTTT. V gene TRBV29-1 combines with J gene TRBJ1-5; a weak D match, TRBD1 (5 bases). The CDR3 length is 10 residues. Per germline, CDR1 SQVTM and CDR2 ANQGSEA.

V gene TRBV6-6 combines with J gene TRBJ1-2; 7 positions match TRBD1. The CDR3 has 12 amino acids. Per the germline V gene, CDR1 is MNHNY and CDR2 is SVGAGI (reference sequence). With V trimmed by 6 bases and J by 8 bases, 6 bases remained unmatched. CDR3 in amino acids: CASSQTGMGYTF. The CDR3 DNA reads TGTGCCAGCAGCCAGACAGGGATGGGCTACACCTTC.